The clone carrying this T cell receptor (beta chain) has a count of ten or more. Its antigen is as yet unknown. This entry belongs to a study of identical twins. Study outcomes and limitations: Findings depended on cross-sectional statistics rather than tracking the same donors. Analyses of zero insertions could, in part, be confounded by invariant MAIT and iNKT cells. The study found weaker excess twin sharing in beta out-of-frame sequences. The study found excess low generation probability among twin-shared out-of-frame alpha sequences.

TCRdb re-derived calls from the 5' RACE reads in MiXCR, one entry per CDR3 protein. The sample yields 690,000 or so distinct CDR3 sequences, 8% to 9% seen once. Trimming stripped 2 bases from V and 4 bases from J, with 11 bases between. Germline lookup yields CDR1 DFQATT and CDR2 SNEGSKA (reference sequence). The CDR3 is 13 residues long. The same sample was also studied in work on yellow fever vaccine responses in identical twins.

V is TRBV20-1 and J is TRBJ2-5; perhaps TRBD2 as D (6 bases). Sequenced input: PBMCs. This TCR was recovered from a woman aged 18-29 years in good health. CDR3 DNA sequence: TGCAGTGCTAGATGGGACTTACTAGAGACCCAGTACTTC. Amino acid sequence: CSARWDLLETQYF.